This TCR beta chain was identified during a study of cytomegalovirus exposure and HLA in healthy donors. Worth noting for this clone: The antigen remains unidentified.

Whole-study results and caveats: Listed as cytomegalovirus-associated were more than 150 TCR beta chains.

In the PCR, 60 Vbeta and 13 Jbeta primers were used. Sequencing was performed with immunoSEQ multiplex PCR; in TCRdb, only in-frame clones are kept and a portion is missing. The data show some 150,000 clones, with around four fifths seen just once and roughly 1.3% held by the top ten. CDR3 size: 14 residues. Specimen: PBMCs. The sequence derives from a woman in her forties or fifties in good health and CMV-seronegative. The chain joins TRBV12-1 to TRBJ2-5; the table assigns TRBD2, which was not confirmed against the DNA. TRBV12-1 is classified as a pseudogene. The CDR3: CASSRLATQETQYF. In DNA, the CDR3 is TGTGCCAGCAGCCGCCTAGCGACCCAAGAGACCCAGTACTTC.